This TCR beta chain stems from a study of blood T cell repertoires in COVID-19. Study context: T cells, B-cell-depleted T cells, or PBMCs provided the cDNA or gDNA that served as material.

Germline CDR1 and CDR2: SGHTS and YDEGEE. The CDR3 totals 15 residues. Trimming shortened V by 0 bases and J by 3 bases, and 10 bases separated the two germline ends. Assay: immunoSEQ multiplex PCR; the TCRdb copy retains only in-frame clones and omits some. The sample contains 150,000 to 200,000 clones, around 80% of which appear only once. The sequencing input was peripheral blood. The chain is built from TRBV5-8 and TRBJ2-1; tentatively, D is TRBD1 (5 bases). This receptor was taken from a woman aged 70-85 years with COVID-19, enrolled during active disease. CDR3 residues: CASSLGAGIYNEQFF. Here the CDR3 DNA reads TGTGCCAGCAGCTTGGGGGCAGGGATCTACAATGAGCAGTTCTTC.